The rows below give T cell receptor beta chains drawn from one sample of a study of shared clonotypes between healthy human individuals. Some clones are missing from TCRdb's copy, which holds only in-frame ones; the method was immunoSEQ multiplex PCR. The sample has approximately 2.4 million clones, about 94% seen once; the top ten hold around 0.13%. Source material: naive CD4+ T cells sorted from blood. These receptors were collected from a man younger than 35 in good health. CDR3s include the opening cysteine and the closing phenylalanine or tryptophan.

j_call,v_call,cdr3_aa
TRBJ1-4,TRBV29-1,CSVAGTGKEKLFF
TRBJ2-7,TRBV2,CASSRDTQGEQYF
TRBJ2-2,TRBV28,CASSAPGQGYLGELFF
TRBJ2-5,TRBV15,CATSILRDRTQETQYF
TRBJ1-6,TRBV6-5,CASSYIGAPLHF
TRBJ2-1,TRBV4-1,CASSQPGGAAYNEQFF
TRBJ2-5,TRBV18,CASSLQDPRGTQYF
TRBJ1-2,TRBV6-6,CASSSEYGYTF
TRBJ2-7,TRBV27,CASSLQGIPYEQYF
TRBJ1-1,TRBV7-8,CASSSQGTEAFF
TRBJ1-1,TRBV11-2,CASSSRQNTEAFF
TRBJ1-3,TRBV5-6,CASSLALAGGVASGNTIYF
TRBJ2-1,TRBV9,CASSVATLAVRDEQFF
TRBJ2-3,TRBV5-1,CASSRDYPTDTQYF
TRBJ2-7,TRBV18,CASSYSGIYEQYF
TRBJ2-1,TRBV19,CASSIQDRAYNEQFF
TRBJ2-5,TRBV30,CAWSVLAGTQYF